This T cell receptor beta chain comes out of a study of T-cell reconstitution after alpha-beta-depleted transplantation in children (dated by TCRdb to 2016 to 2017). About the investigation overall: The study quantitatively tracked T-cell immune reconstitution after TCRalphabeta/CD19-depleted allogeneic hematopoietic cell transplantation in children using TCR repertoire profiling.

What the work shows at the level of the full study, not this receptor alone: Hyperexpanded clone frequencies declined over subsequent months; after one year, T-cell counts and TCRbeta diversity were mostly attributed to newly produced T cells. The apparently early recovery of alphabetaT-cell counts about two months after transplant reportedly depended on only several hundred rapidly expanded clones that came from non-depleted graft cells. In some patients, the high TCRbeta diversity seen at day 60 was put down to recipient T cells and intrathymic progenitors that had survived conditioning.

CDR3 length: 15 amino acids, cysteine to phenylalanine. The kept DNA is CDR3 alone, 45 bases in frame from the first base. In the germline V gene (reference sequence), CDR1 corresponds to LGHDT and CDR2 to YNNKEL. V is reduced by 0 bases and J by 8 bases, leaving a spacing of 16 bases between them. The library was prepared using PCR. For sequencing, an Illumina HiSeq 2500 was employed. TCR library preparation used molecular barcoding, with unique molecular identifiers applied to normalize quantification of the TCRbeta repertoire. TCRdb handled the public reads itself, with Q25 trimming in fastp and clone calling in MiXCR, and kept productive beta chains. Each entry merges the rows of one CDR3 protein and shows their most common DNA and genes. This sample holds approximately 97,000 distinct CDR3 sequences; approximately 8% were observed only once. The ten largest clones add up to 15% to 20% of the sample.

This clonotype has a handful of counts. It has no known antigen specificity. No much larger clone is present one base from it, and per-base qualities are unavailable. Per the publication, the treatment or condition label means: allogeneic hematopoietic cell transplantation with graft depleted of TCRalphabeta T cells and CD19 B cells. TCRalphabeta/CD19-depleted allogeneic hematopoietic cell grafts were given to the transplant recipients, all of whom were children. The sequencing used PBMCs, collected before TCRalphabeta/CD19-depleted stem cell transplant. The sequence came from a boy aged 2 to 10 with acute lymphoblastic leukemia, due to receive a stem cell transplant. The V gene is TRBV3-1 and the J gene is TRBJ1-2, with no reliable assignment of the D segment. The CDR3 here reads CASSQDLEGLGGYTF. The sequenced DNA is TGTGCCAGCAGCCAAGATCTAGAAGGGCTCGGGGGCTACACCTTC.